This entry features one TCR beta chain sequence. As yet, its antigen is unknown. TCRdb's copy holds only in-frame clones and misses some; the assay was immunoSEQ multiplex PCR. The table lists over 110,000 clones, 85% to 90% of them singletons. These data belong to a study of cytomegalovirus exposure and HLA in healthy donors. Study findings and constraints: Researchers reported that a few CMV-associated chains were confirmed in vitro as CMV antigen-specific. The tendency of first-cohort TCR clusters to co-occur in the roughly 130 validation repertoires emerged from a later analysis.

This CDR3 spans 14 amino acids. Germline CDR1 and CDR2: SGHNT and YENEEA. V lost 5 bases, J lost 5 bases, and 15 bases lay in between. The receptor comes from a man younger than 30 in good health and CMV-seropositive. The sequenced material came from PBMCs. This rearrangement joins TRBV11-3 to TRBJ1-2; D is uncertain. The CDR3: CASSGGSNAYGYTF. The DNA for the CDR3 is TGTGCCAGCAGCGGCGGGTCGAATGCATATGGCTACACCTTC.